The clone carrying this TCR beta chain was recorded at least ten times. What it binds is unknown. There were TCR beta CDR3 regions amplified from RNA transcripts. The HTBI primer set served for first-round RT-PCR of the TCR CDR3. TCRdb itself ran the multiplex PCR reads through MiXCR, one entry per CDR3 protein. This table has fewer than 450,000 distinct CDR3 sequences, around 20% appearing once. Trimming stripped 5 bases from V and 3 bases from J, with 14 bases between. CDR1 DFQATT and CDR2 SNEGSKA come from the germline V gene (reference sequence). There are 14 residues in the CDR3. The sample is drawn from a study of T cells in Graves' hyperthyroidism and ophthalmopathy. Study information: Blood was drawn when the patient was first diagnosed and still untreated. Study findings and constraints: The authors' 13 V-J model separated ophthalmopathy from stable hyperthyroidism.

The receptor was derived from a man between 18 and 35 years old with Graves' ophthalmopathy. This chain uses TRBV20-1 with TRBJ1-5; D remains unclear. The sequencing input was blood. The CDR3: CSAGERRDNQPQHF. CDR3 DNA sequence: TGCAGTGCTGGGGAGAGACGGGACAATCAGCCCCAGCATTTT.